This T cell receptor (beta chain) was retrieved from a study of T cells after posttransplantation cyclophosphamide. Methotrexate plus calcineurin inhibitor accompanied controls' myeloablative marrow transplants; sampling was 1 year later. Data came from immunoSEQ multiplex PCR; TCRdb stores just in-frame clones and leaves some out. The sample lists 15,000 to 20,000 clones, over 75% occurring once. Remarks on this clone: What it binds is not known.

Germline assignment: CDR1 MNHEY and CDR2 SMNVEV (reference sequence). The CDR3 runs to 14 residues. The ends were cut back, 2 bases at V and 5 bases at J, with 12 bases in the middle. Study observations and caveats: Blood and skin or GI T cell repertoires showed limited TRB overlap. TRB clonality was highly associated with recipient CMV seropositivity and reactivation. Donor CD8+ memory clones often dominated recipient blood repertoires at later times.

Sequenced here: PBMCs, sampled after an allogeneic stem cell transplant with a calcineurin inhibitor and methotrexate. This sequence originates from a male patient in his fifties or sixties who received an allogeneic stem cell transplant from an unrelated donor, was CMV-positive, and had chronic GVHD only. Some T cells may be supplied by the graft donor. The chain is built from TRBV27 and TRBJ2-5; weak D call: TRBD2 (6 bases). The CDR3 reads CASSLGRSRETQYF. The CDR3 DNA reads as TGTGCCAGCAGTTTAGGGAGGTCCCGGGAGACCCAGTACTTC.